This T cell receptor (beta chain) was sequenced for a study of OX40 agonist ivuxolimab in advanced cancers. Background on the study: Patients with hepatocellular carcinoma, melanoma, renal cell or head and neck cancer made up the dose-escalation patients.

Clones were read by immunoSEQ multiplex PCR, and TCRdb kept only the in-frame ones, dropping some. The table shows under 90,000 clones, with roughly 89% occurring only once. CDR3 size: 15 residues. Germline V gives CDR1 MNHNY, CDR2 SVGAGI (reference sequence). Trimming removed 5 bases from V and 8 bases from J, with 16 bases in between. The origin of this receptor is an adult with an advanced solid tumor such as melanoma, head and neck, liver or kidney cancer. The chain recombines TRBV6-6 with TRBJ1-6, with D maybe TRBD1 (5 bases). The sequenced sample was CD4+ or CD8+ T cells sorted from blood, obtained in a trial of the OX40 agonist ivuxolimab. CDR3 protein: CASSPPGRWDSPLHF. The CDR3 nucleotides read TGTGCCAGCAGTCCTCCGGGACGGTGGGATTCACCCCTCCACTTT.